Given below is one TCR beta chain in context. Antigen: not known. The data were taken from a study of cytomegalovirus exposure and HLA in healthy donors. The PCR used 60 Vbeta and 13 Jbeta primers. Sequenced by immunoSEQ multiplex PCR; TCRdb stores in-frame clones only, minus some. The sample shows around 130,000 clones, roughly 79% of them seen only once. Findings of the study overall: A cluster of highly shared sequence variants was likely a sequencing artifact. Earlier results showed most TCR beta V segments being productive about 87% or about 30% of the time.

The sample was PBMCs. The TCR originated in a boy aged 2 to 10 in good health and CMV-seronegative.

The CDR3 nucleotides are TGTGCCTGGGCAGGACAGGGCACGAGAGATACGCAGTATTTT. Amino acids: CAWAGQGTRDTQYF. V usage is TRBV30 and J usage is TRBJ2-3; 8 nucleotides agree with TRBD1. The trim removed 5 bases at V and 5 bases at J, leaving 9 bases unmatched. The CDR3 is made up of 14 amino acids. CDR1 is GTSNPN and CDR2 is SVGIG in the germline V gene (reference sequence).